The entry below describes one TCR beta chain. No antigen is known for it. V lost 1 base and J 2 bases, leaving 15 bases between the germline ends. The CDR3 has 16 residues. The germline gives CDR1 SGHAT, CDR2 FQDESV (reference sequence). This was the immunoSEQ version 4 assay in survey mode. Clones were read by immunoSEQ multiplex PCR, and TCRdb kept only the in-frame ones, dropping some. This sample has some 40,000 clones, with roughly nine tenths found just once. Cells were stimulated nonspecifically with anti-CD3/anti-CD28 magnetic beads. Responding CD4+ T cells were sorted by upregulation of both CD40 ligand and CD69. Donors had CD4+ T cell counts above 400 cells/uL and were CMV-seropositive. CD8-depleted PBMCs were stimulated about 17 hours with anti-CD28/CD49d costimulation, CD40-blocking antibody and enfuvirtide. The sample comes from a study of persistence of HIV-infected CD4 T cells. Across the study: Donors had been on suppressive ART for a median of roughly 8 years.

Here the sequenced sample was CD4+ T cells sorted from PBMCs after roughly 20-hour stimulation, taken from a patient who received antiretroviral therapy. J is TRBJ2-7 and V is TRBV11-1; D perhaps matches TRBD1 (6 bases). The receptor was isolated from an adult man with HIV who was CMV-seropositive. DNA for the CDR3: TGTGCCAGCAGCTTAGGGCTAACAGGGTACACCTACGAGCAGTACTTC. Its translation: CASSLGLTGYTYEQYF.